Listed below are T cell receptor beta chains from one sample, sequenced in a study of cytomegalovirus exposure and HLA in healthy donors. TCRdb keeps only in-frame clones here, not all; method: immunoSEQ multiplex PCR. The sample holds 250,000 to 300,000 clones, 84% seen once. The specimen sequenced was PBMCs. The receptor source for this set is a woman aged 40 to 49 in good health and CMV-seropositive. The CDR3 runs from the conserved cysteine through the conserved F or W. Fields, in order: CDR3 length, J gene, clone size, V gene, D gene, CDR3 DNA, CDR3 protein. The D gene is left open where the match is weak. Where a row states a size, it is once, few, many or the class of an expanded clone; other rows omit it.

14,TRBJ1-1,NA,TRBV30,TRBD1,TGTGCCTGGAGTCCCCGGGACAGGGTCACTGAAGCTTTCTTT,CAWSPRDRVTEAFF
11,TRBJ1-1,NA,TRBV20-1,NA,TGCAGTGCTATTCAAAACACTGAAGCTTTCTTT,CSAIQNTEAFF
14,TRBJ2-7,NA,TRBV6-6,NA,TGTGCCAGCAGTTACGGGGGGGGCTCCGGCGAGCAGTACTTC,CASSYGGGSGEQYF
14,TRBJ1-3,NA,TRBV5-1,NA,TGCACCAGCAGCTTGGATGGTGGTAGAGACACCATATATTTT,CTSSLDGGRDTIYF
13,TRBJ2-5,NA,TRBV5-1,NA,TGCGCCAGCAGCAGTCAACCTCGGGAGACCCAGTACTTC,CASSSQPRETQYF
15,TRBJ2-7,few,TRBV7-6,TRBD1,TGTGCCAGCAGCCCAATGGGCAGGGGGCAGGTCGAGCAGTACTTC,CASSPMGRGQVEQYF
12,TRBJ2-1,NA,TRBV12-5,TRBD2,TGTGCTAGCACGACGGGACTAGCGGAGCAGTTCTTC,CASTTGLAEQFF
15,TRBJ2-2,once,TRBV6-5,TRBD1,TGTGCCAGCAGCCCGACAGGGGGCATTACCGGGGAGCTGTTTTTT,CASSPTGGITGELFF
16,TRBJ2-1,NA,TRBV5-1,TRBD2,TGCGCCAGCAGCCCGCAAGGACTAGCGGGTTACAATGAGCAGTTCTTC,CASSPQGLAGYNEQFF
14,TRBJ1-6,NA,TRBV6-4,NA,TGTGCCAGCAGTGCCGATTTAGATGGTTCACCCCTCCACTTT,CASSADLDGSPLHF
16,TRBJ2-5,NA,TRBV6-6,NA,TGTGCCAGCAGTTCCCTTCGCGCGGGTAGTCAAGAGACCCAGTACTTC,CASSSLRAGSQETQYF
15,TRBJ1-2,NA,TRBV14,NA,TGTGCCAGCAGCCAATTGGGGGGTTTAAACTATGGCTACACCTTC,CASSQLGGLNYGYTF
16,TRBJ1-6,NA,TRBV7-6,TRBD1,TGTGCCAGCAGCTCGACAGGGGGCGCGAATAATTCACCCCTCCACTTT,CASSSTGGANNSPLHF
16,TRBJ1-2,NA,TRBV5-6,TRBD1,TGTGCCAGCAGACGACAGGGTTTCGCTCGAGACTATGGCTACACCTTC,CASRRQGFARDYGYTF
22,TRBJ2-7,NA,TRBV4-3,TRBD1,TGCGCCAGCAGCCAAGGCACAGGACGTGGCAGACAGACAGGGGGCATTGGCTACGAGCAGTACTTC,CASSQGTGRGRQTGGIGYEQYF
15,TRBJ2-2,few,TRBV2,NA,TGTGCCAGCAGTGAGGTCGCAGGGGCCACCGGGGAGCTGTTTTTT,CASSEVAGATGELFF
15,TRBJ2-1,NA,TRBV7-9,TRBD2,TGTGCCAGCACCAAGACTAGCGGAACGGTCGATGAGCAGTTCTTC,CASTKTSGTVDEQFF
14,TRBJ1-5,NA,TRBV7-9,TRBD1,TGTGCCAGCAGCTCACAGGGGACCAATCAGCCCCAGCATTTT,CASSSQGTNQPQHF
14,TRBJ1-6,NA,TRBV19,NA,TGTGCCAGTAGTATTCGGGGAGGGGGTTCACCCCTCCACTTT,CASSIRGGGSPLHF
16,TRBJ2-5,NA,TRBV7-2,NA,TGTGCCAGCAGCACCCGGGGGGGGACAGGGAGGGAGACCCAGTACTTC,CASSTRGGTGRETQYF
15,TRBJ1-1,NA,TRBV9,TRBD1,TGTGCCAGCAGCCCGACAGGGGCCCTGAACACTGAAGCTTTCTTT,CASSPTGALNTEAFF
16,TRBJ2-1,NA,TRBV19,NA,TGTGCCAGTAGTATAGACAGGGGCAGCTCCTACAATGAGCAGTTCTTC,CASSIDRGSSYNEQFF
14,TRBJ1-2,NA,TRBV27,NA,TGTGCCAGCAGACCCGGGACATACGGGGATGGCTACACCTTC,CASRPGTYGDGYTF
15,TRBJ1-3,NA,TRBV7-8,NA,TGTGCCAGCAGCCCGAGGGAAGGGACTGGAAACACCATATATTTT,CASSPREGTGNTIYF
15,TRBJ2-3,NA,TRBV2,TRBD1,TGTGCCAGCAGTGAGGACAGGGGAGTCACAGATACGCAGTATTTT,CASSEDRGVTDTQYF
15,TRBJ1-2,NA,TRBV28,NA,TGTGCCAGCAGTTCGGGGGGACACGGATCCTATGGCTACACCTTC,CASSSGGHGSYGYTF
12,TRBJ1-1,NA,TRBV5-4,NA,TGTGCCATCCAGACAGGGAACACTGAAGCTTTCTTT,CAIQTGNTEAFF
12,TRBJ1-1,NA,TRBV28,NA,TGTGCCAGCATCCTTAGGAACACTGAAGCTTTCTTT,CASILRNTEAFF
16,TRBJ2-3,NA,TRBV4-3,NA,TGCGCCAGCAGCCAAGATGCAGGCAAGGACACAGATACGCAGTATTTT,CASSQDAGKDTDTQYF
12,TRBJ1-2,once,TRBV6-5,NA,TGTGCCAGCAGTACGGGGGAGGGAGGCTACACCTTC,CASSTGEGGYTF
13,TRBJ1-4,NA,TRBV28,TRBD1,TGTGCCACCACGGGACAGGGGGCATGGAAACTGTTTTTT,CATTGQGAWKLFF